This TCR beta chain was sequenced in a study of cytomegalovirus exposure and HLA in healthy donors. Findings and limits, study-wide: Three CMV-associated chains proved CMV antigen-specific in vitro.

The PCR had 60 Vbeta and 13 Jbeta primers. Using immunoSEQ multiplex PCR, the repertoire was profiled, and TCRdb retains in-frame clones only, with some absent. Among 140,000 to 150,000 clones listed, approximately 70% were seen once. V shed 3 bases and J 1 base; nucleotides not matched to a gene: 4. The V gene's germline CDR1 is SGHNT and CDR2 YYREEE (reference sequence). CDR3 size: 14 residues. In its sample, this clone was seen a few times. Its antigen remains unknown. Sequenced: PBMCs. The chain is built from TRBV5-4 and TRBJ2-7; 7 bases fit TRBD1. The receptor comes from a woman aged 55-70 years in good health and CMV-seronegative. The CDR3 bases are TGTGCCAGCAGCTCGACCAGGGGGTCCTACGAGCAGTACTTC. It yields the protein CASSSTRGSYEQYF.